This TCR beta chain was obtained from a study of beta chain features in type 1 diabetes. Study background: The study found patients and healthy donors alike in age, gender and cell yields. Findings and caveats of the study: PCR might preferentially amplify shorter templates, equally in patients and controls.

Expressed TCRB transcripts were sequenced because the entire RNA isolate underwent reverse transcription. Profiling relied on immunoSEQ multiplex PCR, and the TCRdb table lists in-frame clones only, not all of them. Among 900,000 or so clones listed, 17% were seen once. Germline-derived CDR1 and CDR2 are SQVTM and ANQGSEA. Trimming at V came to 6 bases and at J to 2 bases, leaving 7 bases not matched to a gene. The CDR3 is 15 amino acids. Of note for this clone: What it recognizes is unknown.

Without exception, sorted populations had purity beyond 95%. This clonotype was obtained from a woman aged 18-30 years in good health. The specimen was naive CD4+ T cells from blood. The V and J genes are TRBV29-1 and TRBJ2-3; 11 bases are shared with TRBD1. The CDR3 coding sequence is TGCAGCGTGGCACGGACAGGGGGCCCCACAGATACGCAGTATTTT. The encoded protein is CSVARTGGPTDTQYF.